This entry features one TCR beta chain sequence. This clonotype was picked up many times. Its antigen is currently not known. Qualities for individual bases were not recorded, and no much larger clone is one base off. The entry originates in a study of regulatory T cells in long-lasting Graves disease (dated by TCRdb to the early 2020s). Describing the broader study: Persistent Graves' disease meant more than 5 years of antithyroid drug treatment with TSH receptor autoantibodies that stayed positive. This study used TCR sequencing and RNA sequencing of peripheral blood to compare persistent Graves' disease patients against newly diagnosed Graves' disease patients. The study took place in China and was registered as a clinical trial. TCR sequencing covered around 13 persistent and 20 newly diagnosed Graves' disease patients, around 33 samples in total. Persistent Graves' disease patients in the clinical cohort had taken antithyroid drugs for about 10.3 years on average.

The receptor library was made with multiplex PCR. Sequencing instrument: Illumina HiSeq 4000. TCR beta libraries were built with iRepertoire HTBI primers and Arm-PCR amplification of CDR3 regions. Before sequencing, the PCR products underwent gel purification. As for the authors' bioinformatics: Across samples, about 64 TRBV and roughly 15 TRBJ segments were identified and used for gene usage analysis of CDR3 amino acid clonotypes. COPE and FqMerger were used to merge the filtered high-quality paired reads into contigs. BLAST was used to align contigs to the IMGT TRBV, TRBD and TRBJ reference genes, and CDR3 was defined following IMGT. Any clonotype with a frequency above 0.1% was counted as a highly expanded clone. Shannon entropy was used to measure repertoire diversity, and the Gini coefficient was used to measure V-J evenness. A clonotype was considered public if more than one individual shared it. TCRdb applied fastp at Q25 and MiXCR to the public reads, then kept only in-frame beta chains. Each entry is one CDR3 protein sequence, shown with its most common DNA and genes. What appears here as the V and J calls and clone size reflects TCRdb's work, not the paper's. The sample table records 420,000 or so distinct CDR3 sequences; about a quarter of these occur just once. Approximately 25% of the sample is in the top ten clones.

Including cysteine and phenylalanine, the CDR3 has 16 amino acids. Just CDR3 DNA is preserved here, 48 bases in frame from base 1. V was cut back by 6 bases and J by 0 bases, leaving a gap of 16 bases between them. According to the germline V gene, CDR1 reads MDHEN and CDR2 reads SYDVKM. The time point label corresponds to: persistent/refractory GD, antithyroid drugs over 5 years with positive TRAb. For both TCR sequencing and RNA sequencing, RNA was extracted from PBMCs using TRIzol. Graves' disease was diagnosed according to American Thyroid Association guidelines. Patients were recruited from an endocrinology department in Xi'an, China. Each patient gave about 10 milliliters of peripheral blood, collected in an EDTA anticoagulant tube. Ficoll Paque Plus density gradient separation was used to isolate PBMCs, and no additional T cell sorting was done. An Agilent 2100 Bioanalyzer and agarose gel were used to assess RNA quality, and a NanoDrop 2000 was used to measure RNA concentration.

Broad study findings and their caveats: Sequencing and analysis were limited to the TCR beta chain. The authors noted that the small sample size was a limitation that may lower accuracy. Peripheral blood alone was examined, since thyroid tissue, which constituted the primary lesion, could not be accessed. Persistent Graves' disease patients showed lower TCR Shannon entropy and fewer highly expanded clones than newly diagnosed patients, suggesting clonal expansion. Preferential use of TRBV28, TRBJ1-2 and TRBJ2-5 was observed in persistent disease, whereas TRBV20-1 and TRBJ2-1 were favored in newly diagnosed disease. A larger number of public clonotypes was shared among persistent patients (more than 2,500) than among newly diagnosed patients (about 990).

This receptor was taken from a female donor with Graves disease. The rearrangement combines TRBV28 with TRBJ2-3; no D gene call is confident. The input for sequencing was peripheral blood mononuclear cells (PBMCs), taken when the disease was refractory, from a patient treated with antithyroid drugs. The DNA sequence reads TGTGCCAGCAGCCTACCGGTTGCTGCTAGCACAGATACGCAGTATTTT. This encodes CASSLPVAASTDTQYF.